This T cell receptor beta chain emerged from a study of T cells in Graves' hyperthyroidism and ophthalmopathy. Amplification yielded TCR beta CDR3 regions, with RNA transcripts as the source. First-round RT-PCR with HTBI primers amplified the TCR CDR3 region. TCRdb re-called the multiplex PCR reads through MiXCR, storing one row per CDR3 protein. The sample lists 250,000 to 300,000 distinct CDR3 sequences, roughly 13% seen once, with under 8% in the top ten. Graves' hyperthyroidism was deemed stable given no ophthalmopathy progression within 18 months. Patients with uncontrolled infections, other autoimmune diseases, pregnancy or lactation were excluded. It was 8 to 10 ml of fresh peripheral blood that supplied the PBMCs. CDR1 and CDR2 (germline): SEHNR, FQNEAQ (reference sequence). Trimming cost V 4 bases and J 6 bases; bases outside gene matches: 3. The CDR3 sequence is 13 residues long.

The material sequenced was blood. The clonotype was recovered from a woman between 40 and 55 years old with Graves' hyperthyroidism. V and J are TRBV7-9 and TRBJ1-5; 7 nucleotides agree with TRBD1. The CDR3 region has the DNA TGTGCCAGCAGCTCGACAGGGCCTCAGCCCCAGCATTTT. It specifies CASSSTGPQPQHF.